A selection of T cell receptor beta chains follows, all from one sample in a study of blood T cell repertoires in COVID-19. Repertoires were generated with immunoSEQ multiplex PCR, while TCRdb's copy carries only in-frame clones and drops some. The sample yields approximately 100,000 clones, 92% seen once. Sample: peripheral blood. The receptors originated from a man between 65 and 85 years old with acute or convalescent COVID-19. CDR3s include the opening cysteine and the closing phenylalanine or tryptophan. The D gene is left open where the match is weak. Size is stated for part of the rows, as once, few or many counts, or as a class when the clone is expanded.

V: TRBV13; size: once; D: -; J: TRBJ2-5; DNA: TGTGCCAGCAGCTTAGGATGGAGCGGAGAGACCCAGTACTTC; CDR3: CASSLGWSGETQYF
V: TRBV5-1; size: -; D: TRBD2; J: TRBJ2-5; DNA: TGCGCCAGCAGCTTGGGTCGGGGGGGAGAGACCCAGTACTTC; CDR3: CASSLGRGGETQYF
V: TRBV7-2; size: -; D: -; J: TRBJ2-4; DNA: TGTGCCAGCAGCTTGGACCGGGGTACCAAAAACATTCAGTACTTC; CDR3: CASSLDRGTKNIQYF
V: TRBV6-2/TRBV6-3; size: -; D: -; J: TRBJ1-2; DNA: TGTGCCAGCAGTTACTCACAGCCTCATGGCTACACCTTC; CDR3: CASSYSQPHGYTF
V: TRBV6-5; size: -; D: TRBD2; J: TRBJ2-3; DNA: TGTGCCAGCAGGGGACTAGGTACAGATACGCAGTATTTT; CDR3: CASRGLGTDTQYF
V: TRBV7-8; size: -; D: TRBD2; J: TRBJ2-2; DNA: TGTGCCAGCAGCCAACCCGGGACTAGCGGGAGAGATACCGGGGAGCTGTTTTTT; CDR3: CASSQPGTSGRDTGELFF
V: TRBV13; size: -; D: TRBD1; J: TRBJ1-6; DNA: TGTGCCAGCAGCTTAGGACAGGGGCGAATTAATTCACCCCTCCACTTT; CDR3: CASSLGQGRINSPLHF
V: TRBV27; size: -; D: -; J: TRBJ1-6; DNA: TGTGCCAGCAGTTGGTCAGGCTTAAGCTCCTATAATTCACCCCTCCACTTT; CDR3: CASSWSGLSSYNSPLHF
V: TRBV15; size: once; D: TRBD1; J: TRBJ1-6; DNA: TGTGCCACCAGCAGAGTCAGGGGGCGTTCACCCCTCCACTTT; CDR3: CATSRVRGRSPLHF
V: TRBV30; size: -; D: TRBD1; J: TRBJ1-4; DNA: TGTGCCTGGAGTGCCCCGGGACAGGGCATTGGGGGTGAAAAACTGTTTTTT; CDR3: CAWSAPGQGIGGEKLFF
V: TRBV7-9; size: once; D: -; J: TRBJ1-2; DNA: TGTGCCAGCAGCTTGACGGAGAACTATGGCTACACCTTC; CDR3: CASSLTENYGYTF
V: TRBV7-9; size: -; D: -; J: TRBJ1-4; DNA: TGTGCCAGCAGCTCCGGAGGGTTCAATGAAAAACTGTTTTTT; CDR3: CASSSGGFNEKLFF
V: TRBV5-1; size: -; D: -; J: TRBJ2-7; DNA: TGCGCCAGCAGTGACTCGGACAGTCCCTACGAGCAGTACTTC; CDR3: CASSDSDSPYEQYF
V: TRBV9; size: -; D: -; J: TRBJ2-2; DNA: TGTGCCAGCAGCGTCAGGGACAGGACTAGCGCTACCGGGGAGCTGTTTTTT; CDR3: CASSVRDRTSATGELFF
V: TRBV11-3; size: -; D: TRBD1; J: TRBJ2-1; DNA: TGTGCCAGCAGCCCCCGACAGGGACCCTACAATGAGCAGTTCTTC; CDR3: CASSPRQGPYNEQFF
V: TRBV18; size: -; D: -; J: TRBJ1-6; DNA: TGTGCCAGCTCACCCAGGGCCCCAATCAATTCACCCCTCCACTTT; CDR3: CASSPRAPINSPLHF
V: TRBV11-3; size: -; D: TRBD2; J: TRBJ2-7; DNA: TGTGCCAGCAGCCCCCGGGAGGGTCCCTACGAGCAGTACTTC; CDR3: CASSPREGPYEQYF
V: TRBV6-5; size: -; D: -; J: TRBJ2-1; DNA: TGTGCCAGCAGTACGACCGGGACTGGGGGCAATGAGCAGTTCTTC; CDR3: CASSTTGTGGNEQFF
V: TRBV14; size: once; D: -; J: TRBJ2-7; DNA: TGTGCCAGCGGCCGGGCCACCCTACGGGAGCAGTACTTC; CDR3: CASGRATLREQYF
V: TRBV28; size: -; D: -; J: TRBJ1-4; DNA: TGTGCCAGCAGTTCACCTACAGGATCTGGAGGGCAAAAACTGTTTTTT; CDR3: CASSSPTGSGGQKLFF
V: TRBV5-5; size: -; D: TRBD2; J: TRBJ2-7; DNA: TGTGCCAGCAGCTCACTAGCGGGGCCAACCTACGAGCAGTACTTC; CDR3: CASSSLAGPTYEQYF
V: TRBV5-6; size: -; D: -; J: TRBJ2-7; DNA: TGTGCCAGCAGCCAAGGACAGTCCTACGAGCAGTACTTC; CDR3: CASSQGQSYEQYF
V: TRBV5-1; size: once; D: TRBD2; J: TRBJ2-1; DNA: TGCGCCAGCAGCCCGGGACTAGCGGGGGCCTACGGGCAGTTCTTC; CDR3: CASSPGLAGAYGQFF
V: TRBV5-1; size: -; D: TRBD2; J: TRBJ2-3; DNA: TGCGCCAGCAGCTTCGGACTAGCGGGGGGTCATCGTGTTTTT; CDR3: CASSFGLAGGHRVF
V: TRBV6-5; size: -; D: -; J: TRBJ1-5; DNA: TGTGCCAGCAGTTTCGACACTGGCAATCAGCCCCAGCATTTT; CDR3: CASSFDTGNQPQHF
V: TRBV12-5; size: -; D: -; J: TRBJ1-5; DNA: TGTGCTAGTGGGCGGGGGGGGAATCAGCCCCAGCATTTT; CDR3: CASGRGGNQPQHF
V: TRBV18; size: -; D: -; J: TRBJ1-1; DNA: TGTGCCAGCTCACAGGGGCCGGGGGGAAACACTGAAGCTTTCTTT; CDR3: CASSQGPGGNTEAFF
V: TRBV27; size: -; D: TRBD2; J: TRBJ2-7; DNA: TGTGCCAGCAGTCCTAGCGGCCGCTCCAACGAGCAGTACTTC; CDR3: CASSPSGRSNEQYF
V: TRBV5-6; size: -; D: -; J: TRBJ1-2; DNA: TGTGCCAGCAGCTCCCGAGACAGGAAACATGGCTACACCTTC; CDR3: CASSSRDRKHGYTF
V: TRBV7-9; size: -; D: TRBD2; J: TRBJ2-7; DNA: TGTGCCAGCAGCCCTCGGACTAGCCGTGAGCAGTACTTC; CDR3: CASSPRTSREQYF
V: TRBV5-6; size: once; D: TRBD1; J: TRBJ1-2; DNA: TGTGCCAGCAGCTGGGGGACAGGGGGCGCGGGTGGCTACACCTTC; CDR3: CASSWGTGGAGGYTF
V: TRBV27; size: once; D: TRBD1; J: TRBJ1-2; DNA: TGTGCCAGCAGTTTTTTTACGTCAGGGGGTCGTGGCTACACCTTC; CDR3: CASSFFTSGGRGYTF
V: TRBV11-3; size: -; D: -; J: TRBJ2-1; DNA: TGTGCCAGCAGCTTTGAGTATGAGCAGTTCTTC; CDR3: CASSFEYEQFF
V: TRBV28; size: -; D: TRBD2; J: TRBJ2-3; DNA: TGTGCCAGCAGTTTATCCGCTAGCGGGCCCGATACGCAGTATTTT; CDR3: CASSLSASGPDTQYF
V: TRBV30; size: -; D: -; J: TRBJ2-5; DNA: TGTGCCTGGGAGGGAGCGTACGGGGGGACCCAGTACTTC; CDR3: CAWEGAYGGTQYF
V: TRBV11-2; size: -; D: -; J: TRBJ2-5; DNA: TGTGCCAGCAGCTTAGATGGGCAGGGCCCTAGCCAGTACTTC; CDR3: CASSLDGQGPSQYF